These T cell receptor beta chains were read from a single sample in a study of cytomegalovirus exposure and HLA in healthy donors. The data were produced by immunoSEQ multiplex PCR, yet TCRdb's version contains in-frame clones alone and is incomplete. Seen here are about 160,000 clones, around 75% observed once, and the top ten hold roughly 2%. Sequenced input: PBMCs. Receptors originate from a human donor in good health. The CDR3 runs from the conserved cysteine through the conserved F or W. D genes are given only for firm matches. For some rows the clone size is stated as once, few or many, or as a class when expanded; others skip it.

size: few; J: TRBJ1-3; D: NA; V: TRBV6-6; CDR3: CASSYVPAGGNTIYF; DNA: TGTGCCAGCAGTTACGTTCCGGCAGGCGGAAACACCATATATTTT
size: NA; J: TRBJ1-6; D: NA; V: TRBV4-3; CDR3: CASSQESAGAHNSPLHF; DNA: TGCGCCAGCAGCCAAGAGTCAGCAGGGGCTCATAATTCACCCCTCCACTTT
size: NA; J: TRBJ2-7; D: NA; V: TRBV20-1; CDR3: CSAYRGYEQYF; DNA: TGCAGTGCTTATAGAGGCTACGAGCAGTACTTC
size: NA; J: TRBJ2-5; D: NA; V: TRBV2; CDR3: CASRSGTPGAQYF; DNA: TGTGCCAGCAGATCCGGGACGCCGGGAGCCCAGTACTTC
size: once; J: TRBJ1-5; D: TRBD1; V: TRBV6-6; CDR3: CASSLGTGRNNQPQHF; DNA: TGTGCCAGCAGTTTGGGGACAGGGAGAAACAATCAGCCCCAGCATTTT
size: NA; J: TRBJ2-1; D: NA; V: TRBV19; CDR3: CASSRQGGEQFF; DNA: TGTGCCAGTAGTAGACAGGGAGGTGAGCAGTTCTTC
size: NA; J: TRBJ1-4; D: TRBD1; V: TRBV29-1; CDR3: CSVESSEQGNNEKLFF; DNA: TGCAGCGTTGAGTCCAGCGAACAGGGGAATAATGAAAAACTGTTTTTT
size: NA; J: TRBJ2-7; D: TRBD1; V: TRBV9; CDR3: CASSVGHRGDEQYF; DNA: TGTGCCAGCAGCGTAGGACACAGGGGGGACGAGCAGTACTTC
size: NA; J: TRBJ2-1; D: TRBD1; V: TRBV5-4; CDR3: CASSLTGTVGNEQFF; DNA: TGTGCCAGCAGCTTGACCGGGACAGTGGGCAATGAGCAGTTCTTC
size: few; J: TRBJ1-4; D: TRBD1; V: TRBV5-1; CDR3: CASRTGSGGVEKLFF; DNA: TGCGCCAGCAGGACAGGGAGCGGCGGGGTCGAAAAACTGTTTTTT
size: NA; J: TRBJ2-2; D: NA; V: TRBV9; CDR3: CASSRSQGGAAGELFF; DNA: TGTGCCAGCAGCAGATCGCAGGGGGGTGCGGCCGGGGAGCTGTTTTTT
size: NA; J: TRBJ1-5; D: NA; V: TRBV19; CDR3: CASSRGGNQPQHF; DNA: TGTGCCAGTAGTAGGGGAGGCAATCAGCCCCAGCATTTT
size: NA; J: TRBJ1-2; D: TRBD1; V: TRBV18; CDR3: CASSPVAGQGAEYGYTF; DNA: TGTGCCAGCTCACCGGTGGCGGGACAGGGGGCCGAATATGGCTACACCTTC
size: NA; J: TRBJ2-7; D: NA; V: TRBV6-1; CDR3: CASSTRTDAQYF; DNA: TGTGCCAGCAGTACTAGGACCGACGCGCAGTACTTC
size: NA; J: TRBJ1-5; D: TRBD1; V: TRBV9; CDR3: CASGTGEGQPQHF; DNA: TGTGCCAGCGGGACAGGGGAGGGACAGCCCCAGCATTTT
size: NA; J: TRBJ1-6; D: TRBD1; V: TRBV30; CDR3: CAWSVVWDRESPLHF; DNA: TGTGCCTGGAGTGTTGTTTGGGACAGAGAATCACCCCTCCACTTT
size: NA; J: TRBJ1-2; D: NA; V: TRBV10-3; CDR3: CAISEGRANYGYTF; DNA: TGTGCCATCAGTGAAGGGAGGGCTAACTATGGCTACACCTTC
size: NA; J: TRBJ1-3; D: NA; V: TRBV29-1; CDR3: CSGSGSGNTIYF; DNA: TGCAGTGGATCTGGGAGCGGAAACACCATATATTTT
size: NA; J: TRBJ2-7; D: NA; V: TRBV7-9; CDR3: CASSSEGVPDEQYF; DNA: TGTGCCAGCAGCTCAGAAGGGGTCCCCGACGAGCAGTACTTC
size: once; J: TRBJ2-5; D: TRBD2; V: TRBV9; CDR3: CASSGRLAGGRETQYF; DNA: TGTGCCAGCAGCGGCAGACTAGCGGGGGGACGAGAGACCCAGTACTTC
size: few; J: TRBJ1-4; D: TRBD1; V: TRBV5-1; CDR3: CASSLEQGTEKLFF; DNA: TGCGCCAGCAGCTTGGAACAGGGGACTGAAAAACTGTTTTTT
size: NA; J: TRBJ2-5; D: NA; V: TRBV21-1; CDR3: CASSATGTSQETQYF; DNA: TGTGCCAGCAGCGCGACAGGGACCTCTCAAGAGACCCAGTACTTC
size: NA; J: TRBJ1-4; D: NA; V: TRBV6-5; CDR3: CASSRARATNEKLFF; DNA: TGTGCCAGCAGCCGAGCGAGGGCAACTAATGAAAAACTGTTTTTT
size: NA; J: TRBJ2-1; D: TRBD2; V: TRBV5-1; CDR3: CASSPVTGGPYNEQFF; DNA: TGCGCCAGCAGCCCAGTGACGGGGGGGCCCTACAATGAGCAGTTCTTC
size: NA; J: TRBJ2-5; D: NA; V: TRBV9; CDR3: CASSVALEGGETQYF; DNA: TGTGCCAGCAGCGTAGCTCTCGAGGGGGGGGAGACCCAGTACTTC
size: NA; J: TRBJ2-1; D: NA; V: TRBV4-2; CDR3: CASSQVATDEQFF; DNA: TGTGCCAGCAGCCAAGTTGCGACAGATGAGCAGTTCTTC
size: NA; J: TRBJ2-3; D: TRBD1; V: TRBV5-1; CDR3: CASSFSGGQDTQYF; DNA: TGCGCCAGCAGCTTTTCAGGGGGCCAAGATACGCAGTATTTT
size: NA; J: TRBJ2-7; D: TRBD2; V: TRBV19; CDR3: CASMGLGGEQYF; DNA: TGTGCCAGTATGGGCCTGGGAGGGGAGCAGTACTTC